The clone carrying this T cell receptor (beta chain) was seen a few times. The data were obtained in a study of blood T cells in healthy people across ages. In the study overall: T cells yielded about one barcoded beta molecule per two cells through template switching.

Sample-barcoded 5' priming and a J-beta primer mix drove a second PCR of roughly 6 to 12 cycles. TCRdb recomputed calls from the 5' RACE reads with MiXCR, one row per CDR3 protein. The profile shows around 1.1 million distinct CDR3 sequences, roughly two fifths of them singletons. V lost 4 bases and J 9 bases, leaving 20 bases between the germline ends. Germline CDR1 is MGHDK and CDR2 is SYGVNS. The CDR3 runs 15 residues. This chain connects TRBV25-1 to TRBJ2-3; D might be TRBD1 or TRBD2, each matching 6 bases. This sequence originates from a young man in good health. Material for sequencing was blood. The CDR3 DNA reads TGTGCCAGCAGTGGGAGGGGGACCACCCATAAAACGCAGTATTTT. This codes for CASSGRGTTHKTQYF.